Following are 15 T cell receptor beta chains from one sample sequenced in a study of beta chain features in type 1 diabetes (dated by TCRdb to the late 2010s). The library was obtained by the immunoSEQ multiplex PCR assay. The entire amount of isolated RNA was reverse transcribed using the High Capacity cDNA Reverse Transcription Kit, so the sequenced TCRB transcripts were expressed ones. TCRdb holds this immuneACCESS table with in-frame rearrangements only. Some clones are missing; in checked studies, unresolved V genes explain under half, and the rest has no known cause. Recorded for this sample are some 250,000 clones; roughly 10% of them occurred a single time. The top ten clones comprise over 0.015% of the sample. Their target antigens are unknown. The full study reports these points: In all four CD4+ subsets, TCRB CDR3 length was moderately but significantly shorter in type 1 diabetes patients.

The sample comprised naive CD4+ T cells from blood. The sample's cell subset or site label, in plain terms: true naive CD4+ T cells. These receptors originate from a man aged 25 to 40 with type 1 diabetes.

The chain has TRBV14 and TRBJ2-1; no reliable D call. The V gene's germline CDR1 is SGHDN and CDR2 FVKESK. The CDR3 has 14 residues. Trimming removed 0 bases at V and 7 bases at J, with 10 bases between. CDR3 sequence reads: CASSQDRARNEQFF. In nucleotides, the CDR3 is TGTGCCAGCAGCCAAGATAGAGCGAGGAATGAGCAGTTCTTC. Supplemented by reference TRBV14 and TRBJ2-1, the full variable domain reads EAGVTQFPSHSVIEKGQTVTLRCDPISGHDNLYWYRRVMGKEIKFLLHFVKESKQDESGMPNNRFLAERTGGTYSTLKVQPAELEDSGVYFCASSQDRARNEQFFGPGTRLTVL.

Only a few counts were recorded for this clone. The V call is TRBV29-1, the J call TRBJ1-5; D not resolved. The CDR3 runs 14 residues. Germline assignment: CDR1 SQVTM and CDR2 ANQGSEA. Trimming took 6 bases from V and 0 from J, leaving 12 bases between them. Here the CDR3 DNA reads TGCAGCGTGAGGCCAGATAATAGCAATCAGCCCCAGCATTTT. Protein: CSVRPDNSNQPQHF.

The chain recombines TRBV7-3 with TRBJ2-3, with 8 bases aligning to TRBD2. The CDR3 totals 11 residues. After removal of 4 bases from V and 14 bases from J, the junction contained 5 bases not matched to a gene. Per germline, CDR1 SGHTA and CDR2 FQGTGA. The DNA of the CDR3 is TGTGCCAGCAGCTCCGGGACTAGGCTGTATTTT. Amino acids: CASSSGTRLYF.

The J gene is TRBJ1-6, the V gene TRBV30; D is possibly TRBD1 (6 bases). Germline CDR1 GTSNPN, CDR2 SVGIG (reference sequence). V gave up 3 bases and J gave up 9 bases, with 12 bases separating them. The CDR3 runs to 13 residues. The CDR3 region has the DNA TGTGCCTGGAGAGACACAGGGTTTTCACCCCTCCACTTT. Its protein product is CAWRDTGFSPLHF.

This chain uses TRBV25-1 with TRBJ1-6; possibly TRBD1 for D (5 bases). Trimming pared 0 bases from V and 7 bases from J, leaving 10 bases between. In germline, CDR1 is MGHDK, CDR2 SYGVNS. The CDR3 runs 15 residues. The CDR3 loop reads CASSEYRQLNSPLHF. DNA for the CDR3: TGTGCCAGCAGTGAATATAGACAGCTGAATTCACCCCTCCACTTT. The entire variable domain, with the rest obtained from reference TRBV25-1 and TRBJ1-6, is as follows: EADIYQTPRYLVIGTGKKITLECSQTMGHDKMYWYQQDPGMELHLIHYSYGVNSTEKGDLSSESTVSRIRTEHFPLTLESARPSHTSQYLCASSEYRQLNSPLHFGNGTRLTVT.

This clone was seen more than once but under ten times. This chain connects TRBV29-1 to TRBJ2-1; weak D call: TRBD1 (6 bases). The CDR3 has 16 residues. The V end was cut by 1 base, the J end by 7 bases, with 20 bases between. Looked up from germline, CDR1 is SQVTM and CDR2 is ANQGSEA. The CDR3 region is CSVEGGRTTGWNEQFF. CDR3 DNA sequence: TGCAGCGTTGAAGGTGGGCGGACAACAGGGTGGAATGAGCAGTTCTTC.

The rearrangement uses TRBV7-2 and TRBJ2-7; D perhaps matches TRBD1 (5 bases). This CDR3 is built from 14 residues. Germline CDR1 SGHTA, CDR2 FQGNSA. The V gene lost 1 base and the J gene lost 1 base, with 8 bases spanning the gap. CDR3 loop: CASSLVRTSYEQYF. The CDR3 DNA reads as TGTGCCAGCAGCTTAGTCCGGACATCCTACGAGCAGTACTTC. Together with reference TRBV7-2 and TRBJ2-7, the CDR3 gives the full variable domain: GAGVSQSPSNKVTEKGKDVELRCDPISGHTALYWYRQSLGQGLEFLIYFQGNSAPDKSGLPSDRFSAERTGGSVSTLTIQRTQQEDSAVYLCASSLVRTSYEQYFGPGTRLTVT.

This clone was counted only a few times. This rearrangement joins TRBV6-6 to TRBJ2-1; TRBD1 agrees at 8 bases. In germline, CDR1 is MNHNY, CDR2 SVGAGI (reference sequence). The CDR3 loop spans 15 amino acids. V lost 6 bases and J lost 4; bases outside the gene matches: 8. DNA of the CDR3: TGTGCCAGCAGCCTTGGGACAGGCCTTTACAATGAGCAGTTCTTC. This encodes CASSLGTGLYNEQFF.

There are a few counts of this clone. The chain has TRBV7-2 and TRBJ2-7; D uncertain. V lost 3 bases and J lost 6, with 6 bases in between. Looked up from germline, CDR1 is SGHTA and CDR2 is FQGNSA. The CDR3 sequence is 11 residues long. CDR3 residues: CASSFYFEQYF. CDR3 DNA: TGTGCCAGCAGCTTTTATTTCGAGCAGTACTTC.

The chain employs TRBV28 and TRBJ1-5; D remains ambiguous. V was cut by 7 bases and J by 4 bases, with 8 bases left in between. The CDR3 spans 12 residues. Germline V gene sequence: CDR1 MDHEN, CDR2 SYDVKM. The CDR3 loop reads CASNLRNQPQHF. The CDR3, as DNA: TGTGCCAGCAACTTACGGAATCAGCCCCAGCATTTT.

V gene TRBV20-1 combines with J gene TRBJ2-7; tentatively, D is TRBD2 (6 bases). In germline, CDR1 is DFQATT, CDR2 SNEGSKA (reference sequence). V was clipped by 6 bases and J by 11 bases, with 17 bases between them. The CDR3 runs to 11 residues. CDR3 sequence reads: CSAREDVREYF. The CDR3 DNA is TGCAGTGCCAGGGAGGACGTCCGGGAGTACTTC.

This clone turned up a few times. The DNA of the CDR3 is TGTGCCAGCAGCAAACTCGGCGGTCTTAATTCACCCCTCCACTTT. Translating gives CASSKLGGLNSPLHF. J is TRBJ1-6 and V is TRBV7-2, with D uncertain. The germline V gene encodes CDR1 SGHTA and CDR2 FQGNSA. The CDR3 spans 15 residues. V was pared by 5 bases and J by 6 bases, with 14 bases between. The full variable domain, its missing parts supplied by reference TRBV7-2 and TRBJ1-6, is GAGVSQSPSNKVTEKGKDVELRCDPISGHTALYWYRQSLGQGLEFLIYFQGNSAPDKSGLPSDRFSAERTGGSVSTLTIQRTQQEDSAVYLCASSKLGGLNSPLHFGNGTRLTVT.

This clone was seen a few times. The identical CDR3 is also encoded by other nucleotide sequences in the sample. This sequence joins TRBV18 and TRBJ2-5; a possible D gene is TRBD2 (5 bases). Trimming pared 2 bases from V and 5 bases from J, leaving 9 bases between. Per germline, CDR1 KGHSH and CDR2 LQKENI. This CDR3 comprises 13 residues. The CDR3 region is CASSPTGGETQYF. The CDR3 nucleotides read TGTGCCAGCTCACCAACGGGCGGGGAGACCCAGTACTTC.

This clone came up a few times. Other DNA sequences from this sample encode an identical CDR3 as well. V gene TRBV4-3 combines with J gene TRBJ1-4; 8 nucleotides align to TRBD1. Trimming removed 3 bases from V and 0 bases from J; junction bases left unmatched: 0. The CDR3 is made up of 15 amino acids. Germline CDR1 LGHNA, CDR2 YSLEER. The CDR3 DNA sequence: TGCGCCAGCAGCCAGGACAGGGCAACTAATGAAAAACTGTTTTTT. Its protein is CASSQDRATNEKLFF.

Only a few counts were recorded for this clone. V usage is TRBV7-2 and J usage is TRBJ1-1; 10 bases are a match to TRBD1. Germline V lookup: CDR1 SGHTA, CDR2 FQGNSA. The CDR3 totals 13 residues. The V and J ends lost 5 bases and 10 bases, in that order; junction bases with no gene match: 7. CDR3 in DNA: TGTGCCAGCAGCACGCGACAGGGGGCAGCAGCTTTCTTT. Its translation is CASSTRQGAAAFF.